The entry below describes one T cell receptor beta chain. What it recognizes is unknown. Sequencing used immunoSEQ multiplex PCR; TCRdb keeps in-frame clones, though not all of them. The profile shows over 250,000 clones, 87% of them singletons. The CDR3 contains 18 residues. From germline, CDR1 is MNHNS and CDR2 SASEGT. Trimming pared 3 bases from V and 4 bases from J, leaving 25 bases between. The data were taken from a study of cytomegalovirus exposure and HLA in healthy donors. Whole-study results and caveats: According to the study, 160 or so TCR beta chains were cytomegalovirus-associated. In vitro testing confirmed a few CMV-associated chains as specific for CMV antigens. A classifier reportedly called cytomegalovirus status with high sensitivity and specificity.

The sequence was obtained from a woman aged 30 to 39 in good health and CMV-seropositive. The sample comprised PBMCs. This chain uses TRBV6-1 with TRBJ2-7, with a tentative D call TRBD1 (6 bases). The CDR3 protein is CASSDLSNRDTSPYEQYF. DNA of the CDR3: TGTGCCAGCAGTGATCTGTCCAACCGGGACACGTCCCCTTACGAGCAGTACTTC.